The rows below give T cell receptor beta chains drawn from one sample of a study of T cell responses to AZD1222 COVID-19 vaccine. The method was immunoSEQ multiplex PCR; TCRdb's version includes in-frame clones alone and lacks a portion of them. The sample holds 96,000 or so clones, 90% seen once. Sequenced material: peripheral blood, taken on day 0 of AZD1222 vaccination. The receptors here all came from an adult in good health. The CDR3 runs from the conserved cysteine through the conserved F or W. Each record gives: J gene, V gene, CDR3 protein.

TRBJ2-2,TRBV18,CASSLNVQPHTGELFF
TRBJ2-7,TRBV24-1,CATGPGIAGSYEQYF
TRBJ2-5,TRBV5-1,CASSLGTILETQYF
TRBJ1-1,TRBV18,CASSPQTGRTEAFF
TRBJ2-3,TRBV18,CASSPPGQGEDTQYF
TRBJ1-1,TRBV18,CASSPDKNTEAFF
TRBJ2-5,TRBV11-1,CASSSSPGQEETQYF
TRBJ2-5,TRBV18,CASSPVGGSQQETQYF
TRBJ1-1,TRBV19,CASRRGGNTEAFF
TRBJ1-6,TRBV15,CATSPGQGYSPLHF
TRBJ2-1,TRBV21-1,CASSKRCSGSSNEQFF
TRBJ2-7,TRBV30,CAWLSPLLREQYF
TRBJ2-7,TRBV7-8,CASSHFRITYEQYF
TRBJ2-1,TRBV4-2,CASSQDSLAGNEQFF
TRBJ2-1,TRBV28,CASSYRDRGYNEQFF
TRBJ2-7,TRBV5-1,CASSFGPLGEEQYF
TRBJ1-4,TRBV6-2/TRBV6-3,CASSYSGHTGGTNEKLFF
TRBJ2-1,TRBV4-1,CASSQDSDVVQFF
TRBJ2-7,TRBV4-2,CASSQDARGYEQYF